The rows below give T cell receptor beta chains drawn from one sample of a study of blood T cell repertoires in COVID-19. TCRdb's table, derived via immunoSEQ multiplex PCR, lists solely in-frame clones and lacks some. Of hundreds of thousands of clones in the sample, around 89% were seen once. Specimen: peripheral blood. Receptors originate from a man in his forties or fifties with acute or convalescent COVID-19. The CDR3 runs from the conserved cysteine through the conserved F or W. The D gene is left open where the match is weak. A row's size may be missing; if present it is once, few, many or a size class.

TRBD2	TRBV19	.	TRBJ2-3	CASGSSGGTDTQYF	TGTGCCTCTGGGAGTAGCGGGGGGACAGATACGCAGTATTTT
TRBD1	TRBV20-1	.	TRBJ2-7	CSAPTGNEQYF	TGCAGTGCCCCGACAGGGAATGAGCAGTACTTC
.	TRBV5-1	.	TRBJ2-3	CASSLAGITDTQYF	TGCGCCAGCAGCTTGGCCGGGATCACAGATACGCAGTATTTT
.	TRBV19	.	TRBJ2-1	CASTQGRAYNEQFF	TGTGCCAGTACCCAGGGGAGGGCCTACAATGAGCAGTTCTTC
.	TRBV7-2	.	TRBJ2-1	CASSFSGDIYNEQFF	TGTGCCAGCAGCTTTTCCGGGGATATCTACAATGAGCAGTTCTTC
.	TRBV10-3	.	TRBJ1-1	CAISGGPEGTEAFF	TGTGCCATCAGTGGGGGGCCCGAAGGCACTGAAGCTTTCTTT
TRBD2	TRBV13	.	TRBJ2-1	CASSSTSGGAKKFF	TGTGCCAGCAGCTCGACTAGCGGGGGGGCGAAGAAGTTCTTC
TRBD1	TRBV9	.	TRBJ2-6	CASSVGTGGSGANVLTF	TGTGCCAGCAGCGTAGGGACAGGGGGATCTGGGGCCAACGTCCTGACTTTC
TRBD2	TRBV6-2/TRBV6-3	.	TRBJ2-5	CASSYGTLSGGEGETQYF	TGTGCCAGCAGTTATGGAACGCTTAGCGGGGGGGAGGGAGAGACCCAGTACTTC
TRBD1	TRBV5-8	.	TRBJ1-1	CASSLTVRDRVTRNTEAFF	TGTGCCAGCAGTCTTACCGTCCGGGACAGGGTAACGCGGAACACTGAAGCTTTCTTT
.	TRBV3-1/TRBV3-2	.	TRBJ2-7	CASSRGVSYEQYF	TGTGCCAGCAGCCGGGGGGTCTCCTACGAGCAGTACTTC
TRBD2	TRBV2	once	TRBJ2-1	CAPRPLAGNNEQFF	TGTGCCCCCCGCCCACTAGCGGGCAACAATGAGCAGTTCTTC
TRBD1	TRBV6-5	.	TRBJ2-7	CASSYSGTGGTYEQYF	TGTGCCAGCAGTTACTCCGGGACAGGGGGTACCTACGAGCAGTACTTC
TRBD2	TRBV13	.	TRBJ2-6	CASSSSVRGESRASGANVLTF	TGTGCCAGCAGCTCTAGTGTCCGGGGGGAGTCGAGGGCCTCTGGGGCCAACGTCCTGACTTTC
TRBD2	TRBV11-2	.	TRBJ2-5	CASSSGLAETQYF	TGTGCCAGCAGCTCCGGACTAGCCGAGACCCAGTACTTC
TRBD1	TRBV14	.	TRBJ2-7	CASSGKVGQVTYEQYF	TGTGCCAGCAGCGGTAAGGTGGGACAGGTAACCTACGAGCAGTACTTC
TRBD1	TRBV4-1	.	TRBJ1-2	CASSQQTGANYGYTF	TGCGCCAGCAGCCAACAGACAGGGGCTAACTATGGCTACACCTTC
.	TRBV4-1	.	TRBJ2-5	CASSEGGFQETQYF	TGCGCCAGCAGCGAAGGCGGGTTCCAAGAGACCCAGTACTTC
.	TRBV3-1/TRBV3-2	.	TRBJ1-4	CASSQIGEFREKLFF	TGTGCCAGCAGCCAAATCGGGGAGTTTCGTGAAAAACTGTTTTTT
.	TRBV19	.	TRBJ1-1	CASNAGMNTEAFF	TGTGCCAGTAACGCAGGGATGAACACTGAAGCTTTCTTT
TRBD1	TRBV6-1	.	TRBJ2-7	CASSEMRDSYEQYF	TGTGCCAGCAGTGAAATGAGGGACAGTTACGAGCAGTACTTC
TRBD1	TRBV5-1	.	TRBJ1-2	CASSPNSLPGQGSGYTF	TGCGCCAGCAGCCCAAACAGTCTTCCGGGACAGGGATCTGGCTACACCTTC
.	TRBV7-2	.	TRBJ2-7	CASSLALGAEEQYF	TGTGCCAGCAGCTTAGCTCTGGGGGCGGAGGAGCAGTACTTC
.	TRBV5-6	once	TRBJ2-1	CASSSGPSRSGDSYNEQFF	TGTGCCAGCAGCTCCGGACCTTCGAGGTCGGGGGACTCCTACAATGAGCAGTTCTTC
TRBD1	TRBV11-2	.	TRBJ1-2	CASSSLRDRGNPNYGYTF	TGTGCCAGCAGCTCGCTCCGGGACAGGGGGAATCCTAACTATGGCTACACCTTC
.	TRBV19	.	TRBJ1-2	CASSIGSTYGYTF	TGTGCCAGTAGTATCGGGTCTACTTATGGCTACACCTTC
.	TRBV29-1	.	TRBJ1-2	CSVDGSGVNGYTF	TGCAGCGTTGACGGGTCAGGGGTAAATGGCTACACCTTC
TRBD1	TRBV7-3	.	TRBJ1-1	CASSVTGAPNTEAFF	TGTGCCAGCAGCGTTACAGGGGCCCCGAACACTGAAGCTTTCTTT
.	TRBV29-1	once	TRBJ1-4	CSVGGLPNEKLFF	TGCAGCGTGGGGGGACTACCTAATGAAAAACTGTTTTTT
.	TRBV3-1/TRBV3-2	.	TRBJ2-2	CASSPRGGPNTGELFF	TGTGCCAGCAGCCCCCGCGGGGGCCCGAACACCGGGGAGCTGTTTTTT
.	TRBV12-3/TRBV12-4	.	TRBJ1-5	CASSLQVRQPQHF	TGTGCCAGCAGTTTGCAGGTTAGGCAGCCCCAGCATTTT
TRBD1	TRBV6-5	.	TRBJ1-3	CASSLNRGSGNTIYF	TGTGCCAGCAGTTTAAACAGGGGATCAGGAAACACCATATATTTT
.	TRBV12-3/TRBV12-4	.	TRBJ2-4	CASSPLFLSDPNF	TGTGCCAGCAGCCCACTCTTCTTGAGCGATCCTAACTTC
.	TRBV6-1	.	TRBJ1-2	CASSERGWDGYTF	TGTGCCAGCAGTGAACGGGGGTGGGATGGCTACACCTTC
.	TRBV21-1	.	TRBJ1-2	CASSKHDRGYGYTF	TGTGCCAGCAGCAAACATGACAGGGGGTATGGCTACACCTTC
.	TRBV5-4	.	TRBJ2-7	CASSFSDEQYF	TGTGCCAGCAGCTTTAGCGACGAGCAGTACTTC
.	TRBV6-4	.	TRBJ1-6	CASSEGLGTYNSPLHF	TGTGCCAGCAGTGAGGGGCTGGGGACTTATAATTCACCCCTCCACTTT
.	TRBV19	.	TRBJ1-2	CASSPGRNYGYTF	TGTGCCAGTAGTCCAGGCCGAAACTATGGCTACACCTTC
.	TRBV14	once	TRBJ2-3	CASSRAPDTQYF	TGTGCCAGCAGTCGCGCCCCAGATACGCAGTATTTT
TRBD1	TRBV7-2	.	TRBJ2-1	CASSSTGGYNEQFF	TGTGCCAGCAGCTCGACAGGGGGTTACAATGAGCAGTTCTTC
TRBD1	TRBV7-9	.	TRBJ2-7	CASSNPQTGTYEQYF	TGTGCCAGCAGCAACCCCCAGACAGGGACCTACGAGCAGTACTTC
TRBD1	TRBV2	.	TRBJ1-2	CASSPQGLANYGYTF	TGTGCCAGCAGCCCACAGGGGCTAGCTAACTATGGCTACACCTTC
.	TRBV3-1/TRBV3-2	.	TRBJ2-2	CASSQFIQDGGAGELFF	TGTGCCAGCAGCCAATTTATTCAAGACGGCGGGGCCGGGGAGCTGTTTTTT
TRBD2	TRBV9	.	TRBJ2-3	CASSVLLGGTQYF	TGTGCCAGCAGCGTTCTACTCGGGGGGACGCAGTATTTT
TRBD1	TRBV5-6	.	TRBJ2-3	CASSRDRRGSTDTQYF	TGTGCCAGCAGCCGGGACAGGCGTGGGAGCACAGATACGCAGTATTTT
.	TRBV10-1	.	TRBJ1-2	CASSFTVDYGYTF	TGCGCCAGCAGCTTTACGGTGGACTATGGCTACACCTTC
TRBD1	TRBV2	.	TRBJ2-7	CASIPGGYEQYF	TGTGCCAGCATCCCAGGGGGCTACGAGCAGTACTTC
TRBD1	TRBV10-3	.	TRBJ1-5	CAIGRDRDQPQHF	TGTGCCATCGGGCGGGACAGGGACCAGCCCCAGCATTTT
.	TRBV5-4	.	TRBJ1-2	CASSLAGYYGYTF	TGTGCCAGCAGCTTGGCGGGGTACTATGGCTACACCTTC
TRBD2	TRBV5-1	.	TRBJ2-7	CASSLAGGSYEQYF	TGCGCCAGCAGCTTAGCGGGGGGATCCTACGAGCAGTACTTC
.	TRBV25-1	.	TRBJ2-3	CASRSRTSTDTQYF	TGTGCCAGCAGATCGAGGACTAGCACAGATACGCAGTATTTT
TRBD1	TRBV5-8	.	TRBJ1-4	CASSLVTGVEKLFF	TGTGCCAGCAGCTTGGTGACAGGGGTCGAAAAACTGTTTTTT
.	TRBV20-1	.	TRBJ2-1	CSAPFYNEQFF	TGCAGTGCTCCTTTCTACAATGAGCAGTTCTTC
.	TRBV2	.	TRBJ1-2	CASSEDTSSVYGYTF	TGTGCCAGCAGTGAGGACACTTCATCGGTCTATGGCTACACCTTC
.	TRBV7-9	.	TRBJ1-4	CASSLVTGKGEKLFF	TGTGCCAGCAGCTTAGTAACCGGGAAAGGCGAAAAACTGTTTTTT